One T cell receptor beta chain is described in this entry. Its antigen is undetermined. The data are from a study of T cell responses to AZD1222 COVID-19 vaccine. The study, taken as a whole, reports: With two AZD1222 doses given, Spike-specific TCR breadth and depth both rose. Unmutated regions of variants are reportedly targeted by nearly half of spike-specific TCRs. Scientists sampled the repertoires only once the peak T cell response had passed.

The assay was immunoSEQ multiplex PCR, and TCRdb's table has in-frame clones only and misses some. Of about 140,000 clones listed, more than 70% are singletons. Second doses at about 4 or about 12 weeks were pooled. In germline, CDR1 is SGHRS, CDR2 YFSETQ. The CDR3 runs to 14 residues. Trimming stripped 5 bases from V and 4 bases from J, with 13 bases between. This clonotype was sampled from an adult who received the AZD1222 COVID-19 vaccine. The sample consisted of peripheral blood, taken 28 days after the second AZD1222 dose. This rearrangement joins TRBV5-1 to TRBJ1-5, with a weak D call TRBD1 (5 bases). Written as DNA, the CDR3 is TGCGCCAGCAGACCTTCGACAGAGAATCAGCCCCAGCATTTT. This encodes CASRPSTENQPQHF.